This T cell receptor beta chain was profiled in a study of blood T cell repertoires in COVID-19. Study summary: COVID-19 samples from acute and convalescent phases originated in the United States, Italy and Spain.

This CDR3 is built from 12 residues. This clone has a handful of counts. Profiling relied on immunoSEQ multiplex PCR, and the TCRdb table lists in-frame clones only, not all of them. The sample consists of some 170,000 clones, roughly 87% of them appearing once. The sequence derives from a woman aged 45-60 years with acute or convalescent COVID-19. The chain uses TRBV12-1 and TRBJ1-1. TRBV12-1 is given as a pseudogene. Sequenced sample: peripheral blood. The CDR3 region is CASSPGNTEAFF. The CDR3 coding sequence is TGTGCCAGCAGCCCCGGGAACACTGAAGCTTTCTTT.